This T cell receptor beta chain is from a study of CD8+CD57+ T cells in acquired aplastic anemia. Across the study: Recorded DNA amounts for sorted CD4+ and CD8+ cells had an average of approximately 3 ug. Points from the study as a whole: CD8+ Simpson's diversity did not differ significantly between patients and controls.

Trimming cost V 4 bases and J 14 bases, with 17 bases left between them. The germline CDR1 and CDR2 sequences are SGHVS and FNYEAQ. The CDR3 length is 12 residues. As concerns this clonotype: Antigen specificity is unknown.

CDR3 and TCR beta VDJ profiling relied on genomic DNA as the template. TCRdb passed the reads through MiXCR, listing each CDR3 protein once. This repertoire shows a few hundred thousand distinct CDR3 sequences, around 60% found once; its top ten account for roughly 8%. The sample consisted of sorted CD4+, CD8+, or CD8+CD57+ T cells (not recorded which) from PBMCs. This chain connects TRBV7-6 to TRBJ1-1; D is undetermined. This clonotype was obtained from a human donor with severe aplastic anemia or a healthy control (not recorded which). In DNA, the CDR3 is TGTGCCAGCAGCTCACTGGGCGCAGAGCAGTTCTTT. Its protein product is CASSSLGAEQFF.